This T cell receptor (beta chain) was obtained from a study of blood T cell repertoires in COVID-19. Looking at the study overall: Samples representing acute and convalescent COVID-19 were sourced from the United States, Italy and Spain. PBMCs, B-cell-depleted T cells, or T cells were the source of the cDNA or gDNA that made up the material.

This CDR3 is built from 12 residues. Trimming shortened V by 3 bases and J by 2 bases, and 4 bases separated the two germline ends. Assay used: immunoSEQ multiplex PCR; TCRdb lists only in-frame clones, some missing. The table lists about 78,000 clones, 60% to 85% of them singletons. The sequence derives from a human donor in a cohort sampled during active COVID-19. V gene TRBV12-3 or TRBV12-4 combines with J gene TRBJ1-2, with unresolved D. Sequenced sample: peripheral blood. CDR3: CASSFPNYGYTF. In nucleotides, the CDR3 is TGTGCCAGCAGTTTTCCAAACTATGGCTACACCTTC.